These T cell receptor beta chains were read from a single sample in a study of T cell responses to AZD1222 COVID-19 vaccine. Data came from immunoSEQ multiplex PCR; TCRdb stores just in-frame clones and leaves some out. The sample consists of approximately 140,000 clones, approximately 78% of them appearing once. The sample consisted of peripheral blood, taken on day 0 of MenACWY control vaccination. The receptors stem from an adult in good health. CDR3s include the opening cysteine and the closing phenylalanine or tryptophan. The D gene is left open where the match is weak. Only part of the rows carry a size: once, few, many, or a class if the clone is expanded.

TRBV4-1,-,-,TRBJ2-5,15,CASSQVTGPQETQYF,TGCGCCAGCAGCCAAGTCACAGGGCCCCAAGAGACCCAGTACTTC
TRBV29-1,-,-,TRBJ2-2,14,CSVGRGPYTGELFF,TGCAGCGTTGGACGAGGGCCCTATACCGGGGAGCTGTTTTTT
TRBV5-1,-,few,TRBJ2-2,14,CASAMGANTGELFF,TGCGCCAGCGCCATGGGCGCGAACACCGGGGAGCTGTTTTTT
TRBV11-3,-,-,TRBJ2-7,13,CASTALSLYEQYF,TGTGCCAGCACGGCCCTATCCCTCTACGAGCAGTACTTC
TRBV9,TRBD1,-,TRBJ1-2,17,CASSVDSGQGVRYGYTF,TGTGCCAGCAGCGTAGACAGCGGGCAGGGGGTTCGCTATGGCTACACCTTC
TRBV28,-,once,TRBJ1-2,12,CASSVSNYGYTF,TGTGCCAGCAGTGTCTCTAACTATGGCTACACCTTC
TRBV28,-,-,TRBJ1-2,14,CASSLSISVYGYTF,TGTGCCAGCAGTTTATCGATCAGCGTCTATGGCTACACCTTC
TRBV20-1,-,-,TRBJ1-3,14,CSASRGETGNTIYF,TGCAGTGCTAGTCGCGGGGAAACTGGAAACACCATATATTTT
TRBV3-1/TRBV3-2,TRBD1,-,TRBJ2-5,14,CASSQKGQARTQYF,TGTGCCAGCAGCCAAAAGGGACAGGCGAGAACCCAGTACTTC
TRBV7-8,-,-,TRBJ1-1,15,CASSTYHGLGTEAFF,TGTGCCAGCAGCACCTACCATGGGTTAGGCACTGAAGCTTTCTTT
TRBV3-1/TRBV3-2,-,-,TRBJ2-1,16,CASQGLWRGPYNEQFF,TGTGCCAGCCAGGGACTCTGGCGGGGCCCTTACAATGAGCAGTTCTTC
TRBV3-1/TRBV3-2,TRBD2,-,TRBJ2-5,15,CASTDSAGGRETQYF,TGTGCCAGCACCGATTCGGCGGGGGGGCGGGAGACCCAGTACTTC
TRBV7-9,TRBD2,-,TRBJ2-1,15,CASSERGVPGSEQFF,TGTGCCAGCAGCGAGCGGGGGGTTCCGGGGTCTGAGCAGTTCTTC
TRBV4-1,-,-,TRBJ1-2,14,CASSQGWGESGYTF,TGCGCCAGCAGCCAAGGGTGGGGCGAGAGTGGCTACACCTTC
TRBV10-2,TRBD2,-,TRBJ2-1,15,CASRRLAQTYNEQFF,TGCGCCAGCAGAAGACTAGCGCAGACCTACAATGAGCAGTTCTTC
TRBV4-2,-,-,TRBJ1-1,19,CASSQEWIRDGSENTEAFF,TGTGCCAGCAGCCAAGAGTGGATCAGGGATGGATCGGAGAACACTGAAGCTTTCTTT
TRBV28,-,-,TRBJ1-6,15,CASSLVAGLHSPLHF,TGTGCCAGCAGCCTCGTGGCAGGACTCCATTCACCCCTCCACTTT
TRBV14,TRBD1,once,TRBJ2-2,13,CASSRQGYGELFF,TGTGCCAGCAGCCGACAGGGATACGGGGAGCTGTTTTTT
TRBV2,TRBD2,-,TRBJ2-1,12,CASMTSGHEQFF,TGTGCCAGCATGACTAGCGGCCATGAGCAGTTCTTC
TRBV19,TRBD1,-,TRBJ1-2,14,CASSTGQGFYGYTF,TGTGCCAGTAGTACGGGACAGGGGTTCTATGGCTACACCTTC
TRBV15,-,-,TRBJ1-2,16,CATSRDRYPGTGGYTF,TGTGCCACCAGCAGAGATCGGTATCCGGGAACAGGTGGCTACACCTTC
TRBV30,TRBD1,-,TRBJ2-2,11,CALQGARELFF,TGTGCCTTGCAGGGGGCACGGGAGCTGTTTTTT
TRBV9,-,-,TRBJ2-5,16,CASSVVGTVQGETQYF,TGTGCCAGCAGCGTAGTCGGGACCGTGCAGGGGGAGACCCAGTACTTC
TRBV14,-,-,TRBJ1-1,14,CASSPPRENTEAFF,TGTGCCAGCAGCCCCCCCAGGGAGAACACTGAAGCTTTCTTT
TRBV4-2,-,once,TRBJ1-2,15,CASSQDQPRRDGYTF,TGTGCCAGCAGCCAAGATCAACCCAGAAGGGATGGCTACACCTTC
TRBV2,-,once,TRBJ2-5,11,CASSQQETQYF,TGTGCCAGCAGTCAACAAGAGACCCAGTACTTC
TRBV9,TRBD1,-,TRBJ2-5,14,CASSDRGFGETQYF,TGTGCCAGCAGCGACAGGGGATTCGGAGAGACCCAGTACTTC
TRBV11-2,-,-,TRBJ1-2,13,CASSPTGDYGYTF,TGTGCCAGCAGCCCTACGGGGGACTATGGCTACACCTTC
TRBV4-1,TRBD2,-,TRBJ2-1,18,CASSQVARPSGGNNEQFF,TGCGCCAGCAGCCAAGTAGCGCGGCCTAGCGGGGGTAACAATGAGCAGTTCTTC
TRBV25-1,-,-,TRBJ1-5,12,CASSGGNQPQHF,TGTGCCAGCAGCGGGGGGAACCAGCCCCAGCATTTT
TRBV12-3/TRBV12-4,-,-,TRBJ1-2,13,CASSLEGRYGYTF,TGTGCCAGCAGTTTAGAGGGGCGCTATGGCTACACCTTC
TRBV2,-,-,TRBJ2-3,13,CASSRTVSDTQYF,TGTGCCAGCAGCAGGACTGTATCAGATACGCAGTATTTT
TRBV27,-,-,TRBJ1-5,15,CASSLSGANNQPQHF,TGTGCCAGCAGTTTATCAGGGGCCAACAATCAGCCCCAGCATTTT
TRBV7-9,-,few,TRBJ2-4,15,CASSLVPRGENIQYF,TGTGCCAGCAGCTTGGTTCCCAGGGGGGAAAACATTCAGTACTTC
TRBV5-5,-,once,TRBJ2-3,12,CASSWTTDTQYF,TGTGCCAGCAGCTGGACGACTGATACGCAGTATTTT
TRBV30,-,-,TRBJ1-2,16,CAWSKTGGGLNYGYTF,TGTGCCTGGAGTAAGACAGGCGGGGGCCTAAACTATGGCTACACCTTC
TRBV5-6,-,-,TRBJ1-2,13,CASRVTGNYGYTF,TGTGCCAGCAGGGTGACAGGAAACTATGGCTACACCTTC
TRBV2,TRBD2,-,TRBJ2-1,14,CASLAGPYTHEQFF,TGTGCCAGCTTAGCGGGACCTTACACCCATGAGCAGTTCTTC
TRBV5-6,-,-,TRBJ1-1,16,CASSPLQDSFDTEAFF,TGTGCCAGCAGCCCCCTCCAGGACAGCTTCGACACTGAAGCTTTCTTT
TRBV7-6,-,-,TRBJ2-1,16,CASSLEAGSPYNEQFF,TGTGCCAGCAGCTTAGAGGCGGGAAGCCCCTACAATGAGCAGTTCTTC
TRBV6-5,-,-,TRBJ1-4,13,CASSNRVWEKLFF,TGTGCCAGCAGTAACAGGGTTTGGGAAAAACTGTTTTTT
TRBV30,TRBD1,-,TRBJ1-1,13,CAWRGQVYTEAFF,TGTGCCTGGAGGGGACAGGTCTACACTGAAGCTTTCTTT
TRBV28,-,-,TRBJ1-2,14,CASSLSGSDYGYTF,TGTGCCAGCAGTTTATCAGGGTCTGACTATGGCTACACCTTC
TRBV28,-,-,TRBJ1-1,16,CASRVGRPRGYTEAFF,TGTGCCAGCAGGGTGGGAAGGCCCAGGGGTTACACTGAAGCTTTCTTT
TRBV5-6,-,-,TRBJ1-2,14,CASSWEVNDYGYTF,TGTGCCAGCAGCTGGGAGGTGAATGACTATGGCTACACCTTC
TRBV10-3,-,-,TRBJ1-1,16,CAISESTHTGITEAFF,TGTGCCATCAGTGAGTCGACCCATACAGGAATCACTGAAGCTTTCTTT
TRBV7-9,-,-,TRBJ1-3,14,CASSSRFGGDTIYF,TGTGCCAGCAGCTCCAGGTTTGGGGGAGACACCATATATTTT
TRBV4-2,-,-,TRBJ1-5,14,CASSQDGAVWPQHF,TGTGCCAGCAGCCAAGATGGAGCAGTCTGGCCCCAGCATTTT
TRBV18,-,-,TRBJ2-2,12,CASSPELGELFF,TGTGCCAGCTCACCCGAATTGGGGGAGCTGTTTTTT
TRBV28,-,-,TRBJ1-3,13,CASSSFSGNTIYF,TGTGCCAGCAGTTCATTCTCTGGAAACACCATATATTTT
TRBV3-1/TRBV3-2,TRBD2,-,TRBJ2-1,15,CASRALAGDSNEQFF,TGTGCCAGCAGGGCCCTAGCGGGGGACTCTAATGAGCAGTTCTTC
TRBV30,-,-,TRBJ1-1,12,CAWSQANTEAFF,TGTGCCTGGAGCCAGGCGAACACTGAAGCTTTCTTT
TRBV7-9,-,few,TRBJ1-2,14,CASSLTGRWGGYTF,TGTGCCAGCAGCTTGACAGGACGCTGGGGAGGCTACACCTTC